This T cell receptor (beta chain) is from a study of a mutant IDH1 vaccine in newly diagnosed glioma. About the research overall: Patients were started on vaccination 4-6 weeks after radiotherapy alone, or with temozolomide cycles. Study results and caveats: It seemed that pseudoprogression was not linked to changes in the top peripheral T cell clonotypes. Most patients, around 94%, showed vaccine-induced immune responses.

With regard to this clone: Its matching antigen is unknown.

Stated time point: week 11, during vaccination. The content of each vaccine dose was 300 ug of mutant IDH1 20-mer peptide, and topical imiquimod accompanied it. Produced via immunoSEQ multiplex PCR; TCRdb's table is partial and in-frame only. The sample includes about 40,000 clones, roughly 84% of them seen just once. CDR1 MNHNS and CDR2 SASEGT come from the germline V gene. This CDR3 is 15 amino acids long. Trimming pared 2 bases from V and 1 base from J, leaving 9 bases between. This specimen was PBMCs, taken from a glioma patient whose treatment included an IDH1 peptide vaccine. The source of this sequence is a man aged 35 to 55 with glioma. J is TRBJ1-5 and V is TRBV6-1; D unclear. The CDR3 DNA is TGTGCCAGCAGTGAATTGGCGGCGAGCAATCAGCCCCAGCATTTT. Residues: CASSELAASNQPQHF.